This T cell receptor beta chain was profiled in a study of shared clonotypes between healthy human individuals. About the research overall: Three CD4 naive, three CD4 memory, two CD8 naive and one CD8 memory plate were used per donor.

Broader study findings: Estimated richness was generally greater in naive than memory subsets.

In the case of this clone: Its antigen is not identified.

Repertoires were generated with immunoSEQ multiplex PCR, while TCRdb's copy carries only in-frame clones and drops some. The sample holds about 2 million clones, approximately 94% seen once. V was clipped by 4 bases and J by 2 bases, with 12 bases between them. Germline assignment: CDR1 GTSNPN and CDR2 SVGIG (reference sequence). There are 13 residues in the CDR3. Naive CD8 cells comprised CD45RO-negative, CCR7-positively selected cells, excluding terminally differentiated effector memory CD45RA+ cells. Donors, healthy HIV-negative adults, lacked recent acute infections or vaccinations. The sequence was obtained from a young man in good health. The chain is built from TRBV30 and TRBJ2-7, with a weak D call TRBD1 (5 bases). The sequenced material came from naive CD8+ T cells sorted from blood. CDR3 bases: TGTGCCTGGAAAGGGGCGTATACCTACGAGCAGTACTTC. It codes for CAWKGAYTYEQYF. The full variable domain, in which reference TRBV30 and TRBJ2-7 provide the parts outside the CDR3, is SQTIHQWPATLVQPVGSPLSLECTVEGTSNPNLYWYRQAAGRGLQLLFYSVGIGQISSEVPQNLSASRPQDRQFILSSKKLLLSDSGFYLCAWKGAYTYEQYFGPGTRLTVT.